Below are 29 T cell receptor beta chains sequenced from a single sample in a study of beta chain features in type 1 diabetes. Expressed TCRB transcripts were sequenced after all isolated RNA was converted to cDNA. Profiled with immunoSEQ multiplex PCR; TCRdb holds only in-frame clones, not every one. The sample consists of about 260,000 clones, roughly 20% of them appearing once. Which antigens these TCRs recognize remains unknown. Study results and caveats: Significant though moderate, a shortening of TCRB CDR3s appeared in all four CD4+ subsets of Type 1 diabetes patients.

The sample comprised naive CD4+ T cells from blood. The receptors come from a woman aged 40-49 years with type 1 diabetes.

The rearrangement uses TRBV29-1 and TRBJ1-1; D perhaps matches TRBD1 (5 bases). Germline lookup yields CDR1 SQVTM and CDR2 ANQGSEA. The length of the CDR3 is 13 residues. CDR3 nucleotides: TGCACCGGAAACAGGCTGATGAACACTGAAGCTTTCTTT. Translation: CTGNRLMNTEAFF. Full variable domain (missing parts from reference TRBV29-1 and TRBJ1-1): SAVISQKPSRDICQRGTSLTIQCQVDSQVTMMFWYRQQPGQSLTLIATANQGSEATYESGFVIDKFPISRPNLTFSTLTVSNMSPEDSSIYLCTGNRLMNTEAFFGQGTRLTVV.

This clone came up a few times. The V and J genes are TRBV28 and TRBJ1-1; D not certain. Germline-derived CDR1 and CDR2 are MDHEN and SYDVKM. The CDR3 contains 11 residues. V was cut by 8 bases and J by 2 bases, with 6 bases left in between. The CDR3 reads CASGINTEAFF. The CDR3 region has the DNA TGTGCCAGCGGCATCAACACTGAAGCTTTCTTT.

This clone was counted only a few times. The CDR3 loop reads CSVLNGTAGYTF. DNA of the CDR3: TGCAGCGTTCTAAACGGGACAGCCGGCTACACCTTC. The V gene is TRBV29-1, the J gene TRBJ1-2; 7 nucleotides match TRBD1. The CDR3 runs to 12 residues. Per germline, CDR1 SQVTM and CDR2 ANQGSEA. V dropped 5 bases and J dropped 8; count of bases not matched to a gene: 8.

This chain links TRBV28 with TRBJ1-2; D might be TRBD1 (6 bases). This CDR3 spans 14 amino acids. Looked up from germline, CDR1 is MDHEN and CDR2 is SYDVKM. V was trimmed by 3 bases and J by 8 bases, leaving 16 bases between them. In DNA form, the CDR3 reads TGTGCCAGCAGTTTCAGCGACAGGCCCCTCGGCTACACCTTC. It translates to CASSFSDRPLGYTF.

This clone was detected only a few times. The V and J genes are TRBV28 and TRBJ2-7; the D is unclear. Deletions cut 4 bases from V and 3 bases from J, with 4 bases between. CDR1 and CDR2 (germline): MDHEN, SYDVKM. This CDR3 has 11 amino acids. The CDR3 here is CASSSIYEQYF. The CDR3 DNA is TGTGCCAGCAGTTCTATCTACGAGCAGTACTTC.

This clone showed up just a few times. V usage is TRBV7-2 and J usage is TRBJ1-5; 8 bases are a match to TRBD1. The length of the CDR3 is 15 residues. With V trimmed by 3 bases and J by 10 bases, 11 bases remained unmatched. Germline CDR1 is SGHTA and CDR2 is FQGNSA. The CDR3 sequence: CASSLTGQGLDPQHF. In DNA, the CDR3 is TGTGCCAGCAGCTTGACCGGACAGGGCCTCGACCCCCAGCATTTT.

This clone appeared a few times. The chain couples TRBV27 to TRBJ2-6, with unresolved D. The germline CDR1 and CDR2 sequences are MNHEY and SMNVEV (reference sequence). The CDR3 length is 14 residues. Deletions cut 6 bases from V and 5 bases from J, with 11 bases between. CDR3 nucleotide sequence: TGTGCCAGCAGCCCGACAAGGTGGGCCAACGTCCTGACTTTC. Amino acid sequence: CASSPTRWANVLTF.

This chain connects TRBV7-9 to TRBJ2-7; 11 nucleotides match TRBD2. Trimming removed 5 bases from V and 2 bases from J; junction bases left unmatched: 5. Germline lookup yields CDR1 SEHNR and CDR2 FQNEAQ (reference sequence). The CDR3 contains 15 residues. The CDR3 nucleotides read TGTGCCAGCAGCCCGGGGACTAGCGGCGCCTACGAGCAGTACTTC. Its translation is CASSPGTSGAYEQYF.

The rearrangement uses TRBV18 and TRBJ1-1, with a tentative D call TRBD1 (6 bases). The germline gives CDR1 KGHSH, CDR2 LQKENI. The CDR3 runs to 13 residues. Trimming removed 5 bases from V and 0 bases from J, with 7 bases in between. CDR3: CASSEGVNTEAFF. CDR3 DNA: TGTGCCAGCTCAGAGGGGGTGAACACTGAAGCTTTCTTT. Drawing the rest from reference TRBV18 and TRBJ1-1, the complete variable domain is NAGVMQNPRHLVRRRGQEARLRCSPMKGHSHVYWYRQLPEEGLKFMVYLQKENIIDESGMPKERFSAEFPKEGPSILRIQQVVRGDSAAYFCASSEGVNTEAFFGQGTRLTVV.

The sample holds a few counts of this clone. This sequence joins TRBV6-6 and TRBJ2-3; no firm D call. V lost 8 bases and J lost 1, with 7 bases in between. Germline CDR1 and CDR2: MNHNY and SVGAGI (reference sequence). This CDR3 spans 12 amino acids. CDR3: CASESGTDTQYF. CDR3 sequence (DNA): TGTGCCAGCGAGTCGGGCACAGATACGCAGTATTTT.

This clone has only a few counts. The chain carries TRBV9 and TRBJ2-2, with D tentatively TRBD1 (6 bases). V gave up 0 bases and J gave up 2 bases, with 11 bases separating them. From germline, CDR1 is SGDLS and CDR2 YYNGEE. The CDR3 consists of 16 residues. The CDR3 here is CASSVAGTPNTGELFF. The DNA for the CDR3 is TGTGCCAGCAGCGTAGCCGGGACACCTAACACCGGGGAGCTGTTTTTT. Looking up the rest from reference TRBV9 and TRBJ2-2 gives the full variable domain: DSGVTQTPKHLITATGQRVTLRCSPRSGDLSVYWYQQSLDQGLQFLIQYYNGEERAKGNILERFSAQQFPDLHSELNLSSLELGDSALYFCASSVAGTPNTGELFFGEGSRLTVL.

V gene TRBV15 combines with J gene TRBJ2-1; TRBD2 matches at 12 bases. Trimming cost V 3 bases and J 7 bases; bases outside gene matches: 4. The CDR3 runs to 15 residues. The germline V gene encodes CDR1 LNHNV and CDR2 YYDKDF (reference sequence). The CDR3 here is CATSRASGRGNEQFF. In DNA, the CDR3 is TGTGCCACCAGCAGGGCTAGCGGGAGGGGAAATGAGCAGTTCTTC. Based on the CDR3 plus reference TRBV15 and TRBJ2-1, the full variable domain is DAMVIQNPRYQVTQFGKPVTLSCSQTLNHNVMYWYQQKSSQAPKLLFHYYDKDFNNEADTPDNFQSRRPNTSFCFLDIRSPGLGDTAMYLCATSRASGRGNEQFFGPGTRLTVL.

The V gene is TRBV5-1, the J gene TRBJ2-5, with TRBD2 matching 13 bases. Germline CDR1 is SGHRS and CDR2 is YFSETQ. V was clipped by 1 base and J by 2 bases; unmatched bases: 5. CDR3 length equals 17 residues. The CDR3 loop reads CASSLIPGLAGQETQYF. The CDR3 bases are TGCGCCAGCAGCTTGATTCCGGGACTAGCGGGGCAAGAGACCCAGTACTTC.

The rearrangement links TRBV23-1 to TRBJ1-1, with TRBD1 identical over 7 bases. TRBV23-1 is an open reading frame, and its role is uncertain. CDR3 length: 16 amino acids. Trimming at V came to 2 bases and at J to 1 base, leaving 7 bases not matched to a gene. The CDR3 spells CASSQNRGLENTEAFF. The CDR3 DNA is TGCGCCAGCAGTCAAAACAGGGGCTTGGAGAACACTGAAGCTTTCTTT.

This clone was seen only a few times. The rearrangement links TRBV28 to TRBJ2-5; the D gene is possibly TRBD1 (5 bases). V lost 6 bases and J 2 bases, leaving 19 bases between the germline ends. This CDR3 comprises 16 residues. Germline-derived CDR1 and CDR2 are MDHEN and SYDVKM. Written as DNA, the CDR3 is TGTGCCAGCAGCCTCCCTGGGGCTACCTCGCAAGAGACCCAGTACTTC. Residues: CASSLPGATSQETQYF.

This chain uses TRBV11-2 with TRBJ2-3; TRBD2 agrees at 10 bases. Germline V CDR1 and CDR2: SGHAT, FQNNGV. The CDR3 has 17 amino acids. V trimming: 5 bases; J trimming: 2 bases; junction bases outside the gene matches: 10. The CDR3 protein is CASSPWASGGPTDTQYF. DNA of the CDR3: TGTGCCAGCAGCCCCTGGGCTAGCGGGGGCCCCACAGATACGCAGTATTTT.

V and J are TRBV29-1 and TRBJ1-1; 8 nucleotides agree with TRBD1. Per the germline V gene, CDR1 is SQVTM and CDR2 is ANQGSEA. V was clipped by 7 bases and J by 1 base; unmatched bases: 5. The CDR3 extends over 13 amino acids. CDR3 residues: CSGFRGQNTEAFF. CDR3 in DNA: TGCAGCGGCTTCAGGGGGCAGAACACTGAAGCTTTCTTT.

The rearrangement uses TRBV4-2 and TRBJ2-1, with TRBD2 matching over 10 bases. This CDR3 contains 16 residues. Germline values: CDR1 LGHNA, CDR2 YNFKEQ. Trimming at V came to 2 bases and at J to 4 bases, leaving 5 bases not matched to a gene. The CDR3 reads CASSQKAGGPYNEQFF. For the CDR3, the DNA is TGTGCCAGCAGCCAAAAAGCGGGGGGGCCTTACAATGAGCAGTTCTTC.

The CDR3 is CASRGGLLGDEQFF. As DNA, the CDR3 is TGTGCCAGCAGGGGCGGGCTCCTGGGCGATGAGCAGTTCTTC. V gene TRBV4-2 combines with J gene TRBJ2-1; a weak D match, TRBD2 (5 bases). The CDR3 is 14 residues long. Germline V gene sequence: CDR1 LGHNA, CDR2 YNFKEQ. The germline V and J ends were trimmed by 6 bases and 8 bases, with 17 bases remaining between them.

The V gene is TRBV4-2, the J gene TRBJ2-4; a weak D match, TRBD2 (6 bases). CDR3 length: 16 amino acids. Germline CDR1 and CDR2: LGHNA and YNFKEQ. V was pared by 2 bases and J by 5 bases, with 16 bases between. The DNA of the CDR3 is TGTGCCAGCAGCCAAATCTTAGGGCGGGACCAAAACATTCAGTACTTC. This gives the protein CASSQILGRDQNIQYF.

Only a few counts were recorded for this clone. The gene calls are TRBV25-1 and TRBJ2-1; no firm D call. The CDR3 spans 12 residues. The ends were cut back, 3 bases at V and 4 bases at J, with 4 bases in the middle. CDR1 MGHDK and CDR2 SYGVNS come from the germline V gene. CDR3 bases: TGTGCCAGCAGTGATAGATACAATGAGCAGTTCTTC. Its translation: CASSDRYNEQFF.

In its sample, this clone was seen a few times. The rearrangement uses TRBV30 and TRBJ1-2; 9 positions match TRBD1. This CDR3 is built from 13 residues. Germline assignment: CDR1 GTSNPN and CDR2 SVGIG (reference sequence). J lost 8 bases, V lost 2 bases, and 6 bases had no gene match. The CDR3 DNA sequence: TGTGCCTGGAGTTCACAGGGGGCGTTCGGCTACACCTTC. This codes for CAWSSQGAFGYTF.

This clone was counted only a few times. This chain uses TRBV5-1 with TRBJ2-5; 8 nucleotides align to TRBD2. Trimming at V came to 0 bases and at J to 1 base, leaving 5 bases not matched to a gene. Per germline, CDR1 SGHRS and CDR2 YFSETQ. This CDR3 is 16 amino acids long. The CDR3 protein is CASSLGSGGRQETQYF. The CDR3 region has the DNA TGCGCCAGCAGCTTGGGCAGCGGGGGCCGCCAAGAGACCCAGTACTTC.

The rearrangement uses TRBV15 and TRBJ1-4, with 7 nucleotides matching TRBD1. J lost 8 bases, V lost 2 bases, and 8 bases had no gene match. Germline V CDR1 and CDR2: LNHNV, YYDKDF (reference sequence). This CDR3 spans 15 amino acids. For the CDR3, the DNA is TGTGCCACCAGCAGATCACAGGGGTGGAGCGAAAAACTGTTTTTT. Translation: CATSRSQGWSEKLFF.

The chain carries TRBV30 and TRBJ1-1; D is uncertain. Germline values: CDR1 GTSNPN, CDR2 SVGIG (reference sequence). The V and J ends lost 4 bases and 4 bases respectively, with 16 bases between them. The CDR3 spans 14 residues. CDR3 coding DNA: TGTGCCTGGATTATTCTTGCGGGAGCCACTGAAGCTTTCTTT. Its protein is CAWIILAGATEAFF.

This clone was picked up a small number of times. The rearrangement uses TRBV5-4 and TRBJ2-3; 8 bases map to TRBD2. Germline trimming cut 2 bases from V and 2 bases from J; bases unmatched to any gene: 7. Germline V gene data show CDR1 as SGHNT and CDR2 as YYREEE (reference sequence). This CDR3 spans 16 amino acids. In DNA, the CDR3 is TGTGCCAGCAGCTTCTTCTTAGCGGGACCCACAGATACGCAGTATTTT. Amino acid sequence: CASSFFLAGPTDTQYF.

The chain combines TRBV11-2 with TRBJ1-5; TRBD1 is a possible D gene (5 bases). The CDR3 has 14 residues. In germline, CDR1 is SGHAT, CDR2 FQNNGV. The V gene lost 5 bases and the J gene lost 6 bases, with 14 bases spanning the gap. CDR3 protein: CASSLGGGGQPQHF. CDR3 DNA: TGTGCCAGCAGCCTCGGCGGGGGGGGTCAGCCCCAGCATTTT.

This chain links TRBV18 with TRBJ1-1; D perhaps matches TRBD1 (6 bases). Between the trimmed V and J ends, which lost 0 bases and 3 bases, there was a span of 11 bases. The CDR3 is 15 residues long. Germline CDR1 KGHSH, CDR2 LQKENI. The CDR3 reads CASSPPAGVDTEAFF. The CDR3 DNA reads TGTGCCAGCTCACCACCGGCAGGGGTGGACACTGAAGCTTTCTTT.

This clone was counted only a few times. CDR3 DNA: TGTGCCAGCAGCCTCGGGACTTTCACAGATACGCAGTATTTT. Translating it yields CASSLGTFTDTQYF. J is TRBJ2-3 and V is TRBV9; D may be TRBD2 (6 bases). Germline lookup yields CDR1 SGDLS and CDR2 YYNGEE. Trimming left V 4 bases short and J 2 bases short, with 11 bases between. This CDR3 is 14 amino acids long.